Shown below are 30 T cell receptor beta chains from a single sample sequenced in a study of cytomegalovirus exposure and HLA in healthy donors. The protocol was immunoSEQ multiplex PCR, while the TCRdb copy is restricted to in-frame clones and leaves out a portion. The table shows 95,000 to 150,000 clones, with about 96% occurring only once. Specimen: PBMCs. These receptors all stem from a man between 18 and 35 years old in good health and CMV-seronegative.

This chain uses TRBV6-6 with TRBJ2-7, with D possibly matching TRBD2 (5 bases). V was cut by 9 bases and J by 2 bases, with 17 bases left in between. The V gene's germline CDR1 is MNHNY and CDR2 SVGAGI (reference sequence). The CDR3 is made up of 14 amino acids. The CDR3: CASSTHLLAYEQYF. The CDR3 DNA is TGTGCCAGTAGCACACATCTACTAGCCTACGAGCAGTACTTC.

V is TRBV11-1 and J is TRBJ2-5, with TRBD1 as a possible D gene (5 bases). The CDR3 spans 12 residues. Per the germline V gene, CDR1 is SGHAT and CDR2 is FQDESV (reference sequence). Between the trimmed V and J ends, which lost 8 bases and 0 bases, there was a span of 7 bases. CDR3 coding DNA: TGTGCCAGCGGACACTACCAAGAGACCCAGTACTTC. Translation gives CASGHYQETQYF.

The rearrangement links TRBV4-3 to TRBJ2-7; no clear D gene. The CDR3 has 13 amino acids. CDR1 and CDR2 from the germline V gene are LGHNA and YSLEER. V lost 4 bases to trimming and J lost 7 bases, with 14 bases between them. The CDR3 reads CASSPVHGREQYF. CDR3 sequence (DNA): TGCGCCAGCAGCCCCGTCCATGGCAGGGAGCAGTACTTC.

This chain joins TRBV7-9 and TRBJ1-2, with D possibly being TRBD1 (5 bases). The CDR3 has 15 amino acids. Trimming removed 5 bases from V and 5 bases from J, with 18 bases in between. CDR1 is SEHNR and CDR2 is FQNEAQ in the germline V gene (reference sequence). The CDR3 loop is CASSPPGGEGYGYTF. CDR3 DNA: TGTGCCAGCAGCCCACCGGGGGGGGAAGGGTATGGCTACACCTTC. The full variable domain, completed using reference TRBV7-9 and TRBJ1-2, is DTGVSQNPRHKITKRGQNVTFRCDPISEHNRLYWYRQTLGQGPEFLTYFQNEAQLEKSRLLSDRFSAERPKGSFSTLEIQRTEQGDSAMYLCASSPPGGEGYGYTFGSGTRLTVV.

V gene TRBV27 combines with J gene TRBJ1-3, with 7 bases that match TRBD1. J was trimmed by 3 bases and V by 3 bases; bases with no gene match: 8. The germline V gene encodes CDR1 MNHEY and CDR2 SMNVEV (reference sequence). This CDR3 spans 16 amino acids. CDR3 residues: CASSFRPGGSGNTIYF. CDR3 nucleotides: TGTGCCAGCAGTTTTCGCCCAGGGGGTAGTGGAAACACCATATATTTT.

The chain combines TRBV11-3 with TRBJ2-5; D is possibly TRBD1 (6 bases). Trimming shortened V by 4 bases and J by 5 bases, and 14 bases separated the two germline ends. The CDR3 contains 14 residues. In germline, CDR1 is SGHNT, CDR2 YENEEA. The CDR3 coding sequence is TGTGCCAGCAGCTCCCAGCAGGGGTCGGAGACCCAGTACTTC. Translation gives CASSSQQGSETQYF.

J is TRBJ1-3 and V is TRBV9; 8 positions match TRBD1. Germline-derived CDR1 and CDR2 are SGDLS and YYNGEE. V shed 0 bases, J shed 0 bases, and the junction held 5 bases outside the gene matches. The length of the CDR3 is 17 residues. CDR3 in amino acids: CASSVVGQGPSGNTIYF. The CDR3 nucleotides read TGTGCCAGCAGCGTAGTCGGACAGGGCCCCTCTGGAAACACCATATATTTT.

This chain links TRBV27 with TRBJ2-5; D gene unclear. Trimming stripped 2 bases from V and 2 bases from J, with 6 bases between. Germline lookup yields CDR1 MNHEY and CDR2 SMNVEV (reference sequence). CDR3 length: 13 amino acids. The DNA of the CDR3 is TGTGCCAGCAGTTTAAGCCTGCAAGAGACCCAGTACTTC. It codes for CASSLSLQETQYF.

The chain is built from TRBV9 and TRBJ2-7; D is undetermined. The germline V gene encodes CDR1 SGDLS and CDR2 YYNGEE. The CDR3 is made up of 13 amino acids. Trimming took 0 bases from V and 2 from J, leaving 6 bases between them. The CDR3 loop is CASSVDLTYEQYF. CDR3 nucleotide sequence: TGTGCCAGCAGCGTAGACTTAACCTACGAGCAGTACTTC.

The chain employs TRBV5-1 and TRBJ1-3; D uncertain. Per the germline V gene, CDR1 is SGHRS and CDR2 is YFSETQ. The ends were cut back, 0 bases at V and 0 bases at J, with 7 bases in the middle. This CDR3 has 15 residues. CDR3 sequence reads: CASSLERSSGNTIYF. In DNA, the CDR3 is TGCGCCAGCAGCTTGGAGAGGAGCTCTGGAAACACCATATATTTT.

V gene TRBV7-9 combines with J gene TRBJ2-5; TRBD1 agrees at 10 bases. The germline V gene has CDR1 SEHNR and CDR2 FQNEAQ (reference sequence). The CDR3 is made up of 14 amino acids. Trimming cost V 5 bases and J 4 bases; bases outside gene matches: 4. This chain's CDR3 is CASSKTGGPETQYF. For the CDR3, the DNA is TGTGCCAGCAGCAAGACAGGGGGCCCAGAGACCCAGTACTTC.

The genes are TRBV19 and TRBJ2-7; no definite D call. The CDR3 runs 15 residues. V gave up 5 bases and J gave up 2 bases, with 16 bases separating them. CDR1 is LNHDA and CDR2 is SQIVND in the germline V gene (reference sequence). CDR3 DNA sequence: TGTGCCAGTAGTCGCCACTCAAGCCCGACCTACGAGCAGTACTTC. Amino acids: CASSRHSSPTYEQYF.

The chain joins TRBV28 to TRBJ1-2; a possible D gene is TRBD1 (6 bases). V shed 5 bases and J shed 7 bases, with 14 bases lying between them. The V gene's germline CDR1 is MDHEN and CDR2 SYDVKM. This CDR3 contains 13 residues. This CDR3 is CASSVAGAGGYTF. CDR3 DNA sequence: TGTGCCAGCAGTGTGGCAGGGGCGGGTGGCTACACCTTC.

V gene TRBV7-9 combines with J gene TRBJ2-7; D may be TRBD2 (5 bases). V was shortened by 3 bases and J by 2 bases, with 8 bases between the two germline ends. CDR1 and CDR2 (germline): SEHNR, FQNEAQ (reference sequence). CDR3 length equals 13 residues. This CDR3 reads CASSFTGAYEQYF. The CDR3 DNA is TGTGCCAGCAGCTTTACCGGGGCCTACGAGCAGTACTTC.

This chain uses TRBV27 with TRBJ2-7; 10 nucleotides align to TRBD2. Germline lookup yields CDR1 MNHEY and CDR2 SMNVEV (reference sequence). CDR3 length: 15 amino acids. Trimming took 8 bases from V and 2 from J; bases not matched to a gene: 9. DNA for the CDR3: TGTGCCAGCGCCCGACTAGCGGGTTTTACCTACGAGCAGTACTTC. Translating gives CASARLAGFTYEQYF.

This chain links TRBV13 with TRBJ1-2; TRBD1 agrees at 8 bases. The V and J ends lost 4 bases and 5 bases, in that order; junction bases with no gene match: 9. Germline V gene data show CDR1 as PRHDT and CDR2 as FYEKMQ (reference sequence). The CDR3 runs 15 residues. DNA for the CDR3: TGTGCCAGCAGCTCCCTGGGACAGGAGGCTTATGGCTACACCTTC. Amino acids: CASSSLGQEAYGYTF.

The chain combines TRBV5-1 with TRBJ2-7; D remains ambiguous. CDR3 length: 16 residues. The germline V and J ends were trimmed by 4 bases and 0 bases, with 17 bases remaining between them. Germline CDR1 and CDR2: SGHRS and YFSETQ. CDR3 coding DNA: TGCGCCAGCAGCCCCGGATCTAGTGGTAGCTCCTACGAGCAGTACTTC. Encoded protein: CASSPGSSGSSYEQYF.

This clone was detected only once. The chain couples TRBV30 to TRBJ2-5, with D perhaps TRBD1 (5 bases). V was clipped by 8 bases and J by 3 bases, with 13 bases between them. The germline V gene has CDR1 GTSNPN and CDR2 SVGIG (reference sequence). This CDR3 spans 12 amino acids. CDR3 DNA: TGTGCCGGGGCGCCATCCGAAGAGACCCAGTACTTC. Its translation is CAGAPSEETQYF.

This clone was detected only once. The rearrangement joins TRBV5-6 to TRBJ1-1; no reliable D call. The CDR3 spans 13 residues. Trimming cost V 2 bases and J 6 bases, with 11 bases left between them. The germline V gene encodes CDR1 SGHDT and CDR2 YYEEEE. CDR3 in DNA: TGTGCCAGCAGCTTACCACCGGGTGCTGAAGCTTTCTTT. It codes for CASSLPPGAEAFF.

The CDR3 DNA reads TGTGCCAGCAGCTTGGAAGGGGGAAGTGGCTACACCTTC. Amino acids: CASSLEGGSGYTF. The chain recombines TRBV5-5 with TRBJ1-2; D is possibly TRBD1 (6 bases). The germline gives CDR1 SGHKS, CDR2 YYEKEE (reference sequence). The CDR3 is 13 residues long. V was trimmed by 0 bases and J by 7 bases, leaving 10 bases between them.

The CDR3 DNA sequence: TGTGCCAGCAGCTGGACGGGGGAGAATGAAAAACTGTTTTTT. Protein sequence: CASSWTGENEKLFF. This sequence joins TRBV7-9 and TRBJ1-4; tentative D call: TRBD1 (5 bases). V was pared by 4 bases and J by 5 bases, with 11 bases between. The CDR3 loop spans 14 amino acids. The germline V gene encodes CDR1 SEHNR and CDR2 FQNEAQ (reference sequence).

DNA of the CDR3: TGCGCCAGCAGCCAAGGATACGGGGAGGATACGCAGTATTTT. Protein sequence: CASSQGYGEDTQYF. V is TRBV4-1 and J is TRBJ2-3, with a tentative D call TRBD2 (5 bases). This CDR3 is built from 14 residues. Trimming stripped 1 base from V and 6 bases from J, with 11 bases between. Germline V lookup: CDR1 MGHRA, CDR2 YSYEKL.

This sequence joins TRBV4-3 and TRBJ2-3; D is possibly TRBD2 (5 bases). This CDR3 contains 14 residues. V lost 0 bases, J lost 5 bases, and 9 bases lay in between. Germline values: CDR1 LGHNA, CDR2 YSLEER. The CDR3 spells CASSQDPRGDTQYF. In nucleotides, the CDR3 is TGCGCCAGCAGCCAAGATCCCCGGGGAGATACGCAGTATTTT.

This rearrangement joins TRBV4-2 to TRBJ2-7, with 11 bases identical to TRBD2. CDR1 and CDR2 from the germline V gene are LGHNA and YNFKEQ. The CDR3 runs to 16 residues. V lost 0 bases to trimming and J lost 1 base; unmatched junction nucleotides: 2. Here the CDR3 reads CASSQDLAGGSYEQYF. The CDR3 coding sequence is TGTGCCAGCAGCCAAGACCTAGCGGGAGGATCCTACGAGCAGTACTTC.

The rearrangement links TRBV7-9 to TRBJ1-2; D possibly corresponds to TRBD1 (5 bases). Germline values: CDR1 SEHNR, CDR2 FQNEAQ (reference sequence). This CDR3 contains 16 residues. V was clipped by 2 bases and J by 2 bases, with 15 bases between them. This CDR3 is CASSLTLGSGNYGYTF. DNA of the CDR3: TGTGCCAGCAGCTTAACCTTAGGATCAGGGAACTATGGCTACACCTTC. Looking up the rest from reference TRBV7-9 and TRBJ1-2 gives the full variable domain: DTGVSQNPRHKITKRGQNVTFRCDPISEHNRLYWYRQTLGQGPEFLTYFQNEAQLEKSRLLSDRFSAERPKGSFSTLEIQRTEQGDSAMYLCASSLTLGSGNYGYTFGSGTRLTVV.

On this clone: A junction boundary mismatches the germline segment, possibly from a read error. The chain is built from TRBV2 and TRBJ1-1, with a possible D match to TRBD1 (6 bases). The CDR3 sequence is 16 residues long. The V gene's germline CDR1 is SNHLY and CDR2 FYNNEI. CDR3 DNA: TGTGCCAGCAGTGATGGGGGGGCCTCAGCGAACGCTGAAGCTTTCTTT. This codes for CASSDGGASANAEAFF.

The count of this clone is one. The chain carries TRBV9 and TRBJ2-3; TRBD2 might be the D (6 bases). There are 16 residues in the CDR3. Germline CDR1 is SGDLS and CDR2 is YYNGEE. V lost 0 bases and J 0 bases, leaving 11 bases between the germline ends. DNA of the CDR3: TGTGCCAGCAGCGTAGCGGGAGCGACTAGCACAGATACGCAGTATTTT. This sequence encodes CASSVAGATSTDTQYF.

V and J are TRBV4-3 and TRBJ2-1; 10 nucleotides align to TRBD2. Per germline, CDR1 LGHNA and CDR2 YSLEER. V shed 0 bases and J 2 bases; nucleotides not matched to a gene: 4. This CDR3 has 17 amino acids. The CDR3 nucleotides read TGCGCCAGCAGCCAAGATAGGACTAGCGGCCCCTACAATGAGCAGTTCTTC. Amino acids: CASSQDRTSGPYNEQFF.

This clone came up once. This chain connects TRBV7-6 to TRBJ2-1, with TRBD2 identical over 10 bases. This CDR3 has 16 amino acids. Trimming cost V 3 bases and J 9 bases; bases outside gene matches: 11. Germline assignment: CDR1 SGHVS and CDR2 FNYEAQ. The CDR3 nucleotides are TGTGCCAGCAGCTTCTTAGGGCTAGCGGGAGCAGTTGAGCAGTTCTTC. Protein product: CASSFLGLAGAVEQFF.

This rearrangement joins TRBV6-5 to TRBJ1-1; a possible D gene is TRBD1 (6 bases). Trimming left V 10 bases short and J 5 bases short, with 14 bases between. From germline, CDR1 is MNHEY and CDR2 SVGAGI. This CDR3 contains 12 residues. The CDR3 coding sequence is TGTGCCACTCATCGGGGGGCGACTGAAGCTTTCTTT. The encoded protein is CATHRGATEAFF.